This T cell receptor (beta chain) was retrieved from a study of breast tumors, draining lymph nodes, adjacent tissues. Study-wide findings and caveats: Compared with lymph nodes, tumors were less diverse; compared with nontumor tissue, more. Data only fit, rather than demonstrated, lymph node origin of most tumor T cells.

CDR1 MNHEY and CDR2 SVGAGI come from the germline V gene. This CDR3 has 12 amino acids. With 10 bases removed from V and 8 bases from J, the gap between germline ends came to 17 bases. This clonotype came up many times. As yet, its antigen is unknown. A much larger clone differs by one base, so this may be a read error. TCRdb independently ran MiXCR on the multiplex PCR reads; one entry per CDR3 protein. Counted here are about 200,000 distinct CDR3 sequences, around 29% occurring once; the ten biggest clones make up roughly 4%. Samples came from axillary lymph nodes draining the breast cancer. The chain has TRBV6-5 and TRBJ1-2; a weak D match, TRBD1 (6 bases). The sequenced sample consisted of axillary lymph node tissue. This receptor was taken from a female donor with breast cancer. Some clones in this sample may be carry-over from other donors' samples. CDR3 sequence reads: CAIKHRAGGYTF. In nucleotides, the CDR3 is TGTGCCATCAAGCACAGGGCGGGCGGCTACACCTTC.